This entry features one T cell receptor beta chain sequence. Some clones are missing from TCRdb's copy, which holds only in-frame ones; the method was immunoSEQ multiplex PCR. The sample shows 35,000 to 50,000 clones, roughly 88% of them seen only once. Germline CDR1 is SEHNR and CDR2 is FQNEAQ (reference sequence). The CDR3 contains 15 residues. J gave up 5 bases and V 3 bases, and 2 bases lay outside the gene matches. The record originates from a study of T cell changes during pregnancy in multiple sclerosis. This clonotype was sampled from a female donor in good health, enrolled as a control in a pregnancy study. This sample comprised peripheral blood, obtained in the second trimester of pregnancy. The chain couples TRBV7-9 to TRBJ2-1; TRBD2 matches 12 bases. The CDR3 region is CASSFRTSGNNEQFF. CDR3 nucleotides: TGTGCCAGCAGCTTCCGGACTAGCGGGAACAATGAGCAGTTCTTC.